This T cell receptor beta chain stems from a study of identifying expanded T cells in peripheral blood. Only in-frame clones appear in the TCRdb table, and some are missing; sequencing was by immunoSEQ multiplex PCR. The profile shows some 99,000 clones, 88% of them singletons. Study-wide results and limits: Clone count variance between approximately two-week samples rose with total template count. Differentially abundant clones: around 1.1 between replicates, around 16 at approximately 14 days, 19 at four.

No infections or other immune events were documented during collection. On this clone: Its matching antigen is unknown.

Germline values: CDR1 MGHRA, CDR2 YSYEKL. V was cut by 0 bases and J by 7 bases, with 11 bases left in between. CDR3 size: 14 residues. This TCR was recovered from a person aged 18 to 75 in good health. The sequenced material came from blood. The chain joins TRBV4-1 to TRBJ2-3; the D is unclear. The CDR3 loop reads CASSQDVGTNTQYF. In nucleotides, the CDR3 is TGCGCCAGCAGCCAAGATGTGGGCACCAATACGCAGTATTTT.